This T cell receptor beta chain was retrieved from a study of glioma-infiltrating T cells after dendritic cell vaccination. Study in general: Treatment, given 2003 to 2012, was autologous tumor lysate-pulsed dendritic cell vaccination.

Clones were read by immunoSEQ multiplex PCR, and TCRdb kept only the in-frame ones, dropping some. The sample records 85,000 to 95,000 clones, just over 85% being singletons. Selection required adequate fresh-frozen tumor tissue plus more than two years' survival data. None of the glioblastoma patients had an isocitrate dehydrogenase mutation. The material was blood, obtained before dendritic cell vaccination. This TCR came from a human donor with glioblastoma.

CDR3 DNA: TGTGCCAGCAGCTCCAAGGACAGGGTTACCTATGGCTACACCTTC. The encoded protein is CASSSKDRVTYGYTF. The V gene is TRBV7-2, the J gene TRBJ1-2; the match to TRBD1 covers 8 bases. J was trimmed by 4 bases and V by 4 bases; bases with no gene match: 8. CDR3 length: 15 amino acids. CDR1 is SGHTA and CDR2 is FQGNSA in the germline V gene.